The present T cell receptor (beta chain) was sequenced within a study of T cells after posttransplantation cyclophosphamide. Overall study results and limits: Skin or GI-infiltrating T cells shared few TRB sequences with blood.

Cells defined as naive were viable CD3+CD4+ or CD3+CD8+ and CCR7+CD45RA+CD45RO-CD95-CD27+CD28+. On the day of bone marrow donation, the related graft donor provided peripheral blood. CDR3 length: 15 amino acids. The V gene's germline CDR1 is SGHTA and CDR2 FQGNSA. Trimming removed 2 bases from V and 2 bases from J; junction bases left unmatched: 1. Data came from immunoSEQ multiplex PCR; TCRdb stores just in-frame clones and leaves some out. The table records 25,000 to 35,000 clones, 90% to 95% of them present only once. Details on this clone: Antigen specificity is unknown.

J is TRBJ1-4 and V is TRBV7-2; 8 positions match TRBD1. The receptor comes from a woman aged 60-70 years in good health, CMV-negative, and a related stem cell transplant donor. Sequencing was done on a sample of naive CD4+ T cells sorted from PBMCs. In DNA form, the CDR3 reads TGTGCCAGCAGCTTACGACAGGGGACTAATGAAAAACTGTTTTTT. It translates to CASSLRQGTNEKLFF. The whole variable domain, filled in from reference TRBV7-2 and TRBJ1-4, reads GAGVSQSPSNKVTEKGKDVELRCDPISGHTALYWYRQSLGQGLEFLIYFQGNSAPDKSGLPSDRFSAERTGGSVSTLTIQRTQQEDSAVYLCASSLRQGTNEKLFFGSGTQLSVL.